The rows below give T cell receptor beta chains drawn from one sample of a study of blood T cell repertoires in COVID-19. Produced via immunoSEQ multiplex PCR; TCRdb's table is partial and in-frame only. The repertoire has under 300,000 clones, 84% of them found once; the top ten carry 1.4%. The sample consisted of peripheral blood. Receptors were obtained from a woman in her forties who had recovered from COVID-19. Both conserved end residues are part of each CDR3. Each record gives: D gene, clone size, CDR3 length, J gene, V gene, CDR3 DNA, CDR3 protein. A D gene is named only where the DNA matches it firmly. Not all rows give a size; the values are once, few, many and, for expanded clones, a class.

D gene: .
clone size: .
CDR3 length: 12
J gene: TRBJ1-1
V gene: TRBV12-3/TRBV12-4
CDR3 DNA: TGTGCCAGCAGTTTAGGGCGGGCTGAAGCTTTCTTT
CDR3 protein: CASSLGRAEAFF

D gene: TRBD1
clone size: .
CDR3 length: 20
J gene: TRBJ2-5
V gene: TRBV16
CDR3 DNA: TGTGCCAGCAGCGACAGGGGTGGGGGTCTCCCGCCCTTCAAACAAGAGACCCAGTACTTC
CDR3 protein: CASSDRGGGLPPFKQETQYF

D gene: TRBD2
clone size: .
CDR3 length: 14
J gene: TRBJ2-3
V gene: TRBV15
CDR3 DNA: TGTGCCACCAGCAGAGAACCTAGCGGAGATACGCAGTATTTT
CDR3 protein: CATSREPSGDTQYF

D gene: TRBD2
clone size: .
CDR3 length: 17
J gene: TRBJ2-1
V gene: TRBV5-4
CDR3 DNA: TGTGCCAGCAGCGGGACTTGGACTAGCGGGGGGTGGGATGAGCAGTTCTTC
CDR3 protein: CASSGTWTSGGWDEQFF

D gene: TRBD1
clone size: .
CDR3 length: 14
J gene: TRBJ2-7
V gene: TRBV25-1
CDR3 DNA: TGTGCCAGCAGAAGGACAGGGGGAAACTACGAGCAGTACTTC
CDR3 protein: CASRRTGGNYEQYF

D gene: .
clone size: .
CDR3 length: 15
J gene: TRBJ1-4
V gene: TRBV9
CDR3 DNA: TGTGCCAGCAGCGTAGCTCCGGGGACTAATGAAAAACTGTTTTTT
CDR3 protein: CASSVAPGTNEKLFF

D gene: .
clone size: .
CDR3 length: 13
J gene: TRBJ2-3
V gene: TRBV12-3/TRBV12-4
CDR3 DNA: TGTGCCAGCATGGCCGGAGGCCCAGATACGCAGTATTTT
CDR3 protein: CASMAGGPDTQYF

D gene: TRBD2
clone size: .
CDR3 length: 15
J gene: TRBJ2-7
V gene: TRBV2
CDR3 DNA: TGTGCCAGCTTCCGGACTAGCGGGGGGGCGTACGAGCAGTACTTC
CDR3 protein: CASFRTSGGAYEQYF

D gene: .
clone size: .
CDR3 length: 14
J gene: TRBJ2-1
V gene: TRBV7-3
CDR3 DNA: TGTGCCAGCAGCTCCGCGGGGTTCCTTAATGAGCAGTTCTTC
CDR3 protein: CASSSAGFLNEQFF

D gene: .
clone size: .
CDR3 length: 16
J gene: TRBJ1-1
V gene: TRBV27
CDR3 DNA: TGTGCCAGCAGCCGATCCGGAGGGCCTATGAACACTGAAGCTTTCTTT
CDR3 protein: CASSRSGGPMNTEAFF

D gene: .
clone size: .
CDR3 length: 13
J gene: TRBJ2-5
V gene: TRBV12-3/TRBV12-4
CDR3 DNA: TGTGCCAGCAGTTTTTTTCAGAAAGAGACCCAGTACTTC
CDR3 protein: CASSFFQKETQYF

D gene: TRBD2
clone size: .
CDR3 length: 17
J gene: TRBJ2-1
V gene: TRBV6-2/TRBV6-3
CDR3 DNA: TGTGCCAGCAGCGGGACTAGCGGGGGGCCGCTTAACAATGAGCAGTTCTTC
CDR3 protein: CASSGTSGGPLNNEQFF

D gene: TRBD2
clone size: .
CDR3 length: 15
J gene: TRBJ2-2
V gene: TRBV25-1
CDR3 DNA: TGTGCCAGCAGTAGGTCGGGGGGAAGTCCCGGGGAGCTGTTTTTT
CDR3 protein: CASSRSGGSPGELFF

D gene: .
clone size: .
CDR3 length: 15
J gene: TRBJ2-6
V gene: TRBV5-1
CDR3 DNA: TGCGCCAGCAGCTTAGACAGCTTTGGGGCCAACGTCCTGACTTTC
CDR3 protein: CASSLDSFGANVLTF

D gene: TRBD1
clone size: .
CDR3 length: 15
J gene: TRBJ1-6
V gene: TRBV15
CDR3 DNA: TGTGCCACCAGCAGAGGGGACAGGGGCCCCTCACCCCTCCACTTT
CDR3 protein: CATSRGDRGPSPLHF

D gene: .
clone size: once
CDR3 length: 15
J gene: TRBJ2-2
V gene: TRBV18
CDR3 DNA: TGTGCCAGCTCGGAGGCGCCAACGAGGACCGGGGAGCTGTTTTTT
CDR3 protein: CASSEAPTRTGELFF

D gene: .
clone size: .
CDR3 length: 16
J gene: TRBJ2-3
V gene: TRBV18
CDR3 DNA: TGTGCCAGCTCACTCGTCGCAGGGCTTAACACAGATACGCAGTATTTT
CDR3 protein: CASSLVAGLNTDTQYF

D gene: TRBD2
clone size: .
CDR3 length: 15
J gene: TRBJ2-7
V gene: TRBV19
CDR3 DNA: TGTGCCAGTAGTATAGGTACTAGCGGGGATTACGAGCAGTACTTC
CDR3 protein: CASSIGTSGDYEQYF

D gene: .
clone size: .
CDR3 length: 13
J gene: TRBJ2-7
V gene: TRBV11-3
CDR3 DNA: TGTGCCAGCAGCCCTGACACGACCTACGAGCAGTACTTC
CDR3 protein: CASSPDTTYEQYF

D gene: .
clone size: once
CDR3 length: 15
J gene: TRBJ1-5
V gene: TRBV28
CDR3 DNA: TGTGCCAGAAAAGGGGCACGCCGTTGCAATCAGCCCCAGCATTTT
CDR3 protein: CARKGARRCNQPQHF

D gene: TRBD1
clone size: once
CDR3 length: 16
J gene: TRBJ2-6
V gene: TRBV18
CDR3 DNA: TGTGCCAGCTCACCCGGGACAGGGGTCGGGGCCAACGTCCTGACTTTC
CDR3 protein: CASSPGTGVGANVLTF

D gene: TRBD1
clone size: .
CDR3 length: 15
J gene: TRBJ2-7
V gene: TRBV28
CDR3 DNA: TGTGCCAGCAGCAAACCCGGGACAGTCACCTACGAGCAGTACTTC
CDR3 protein: CASSKPGTVTYEQYF

D gene: .
clone size: once
CDR3 length: 14
J gene: TRBJ2-3
V gene: TRBV7-2
CDR3 DNA: TGTGCCAGCAGCTCCAGGGATAGGCCAGATACGCAGTATTTT
CDR3 protein: CASSSRDRPDTQYF

D gene: TRBD2
clone size: .
CDR3 length: 19
J gene: TRBJ2-3
V gene: TRBV11-2
CDR3 DNA: TGTGCCAGCAGCTTCCTTCCCGGGGACTACTGGGGGGGTGTGGATACGCAGTATTTT
CDR3 protein: CASSFLPGDYWGGVDTQYF

D gene: TRBD1
clone size: .
CDR3 length: 13
J gene: TRBJ1-2
V gene: TRBV11-2
CDR3 DNA: TGTGCCAGCAGCCAGACAGGGAACTATGGCTACACCTTC
CDR3 protein: CASSQTGNYGYTF

D gene: TRBD1
clone size: .
CDR3 length: 13
J gene: TRBJ2-3
V gene: TRBV2
CDR3 DNA: TGTGCCAGCAGTACAGACAGGGCAGATACGCAGTATTTT
CDR3 protein: CASSTDRADTQYF

D gene: TRBD1
clone size: .
CDR3 length: 13
J gene: TRBJ1-2
V gene: TRBV6-6
CDR3 DNA: TGTGCCAGCAGTTCACAGGGGATAGATGGCTACACCTTC
CDR3 protein: CASSSQGIDGYTF